A selection of T cell receptor beta chains follows, all from one sample in a study of blood T cell repertoires in COVID-19. Some clones are missing from TCRdb's copy, which holds only in-frame ones; the method was immunoSEQ multiplex PCR. Of over 80,000 clones listed, about nine tenths were seen once; the top ten hold roughly 9%. The sequenced sample consisted of peripheral blood. Every receptor here comes from a man in his fifties or sixties with acute or convalescent COVID-19. Both conserved end residues are part of each CDR3. D genes are given only for firm matches. Size tells how often a clone was seen (once, few, many) or the class of an expanded clone, and some rows leave it out.

d_call clone_size j_call v_call cdr3_nt cdr3_aa
. . TRBJ2-3 TRBV10-3 TGTGCCATCACAAGCGGGCCCGCGGGCACAGATACGCAGTATTTT CAITSGPAGTDTQYF
TRBD1 . TRBJ1-5 TRBV6-6 TGTGCCAGCAGGGACAGGGTAGGCAATCAGCCCCAGCATTTT CASRDRVGNQPQHF
. . TRBJ1-2 TRBV12-3/TRBV12-4 TGTGCCAGCAGTTTAGCGACAGGCAAGGGCTACACCTTC CASSLATGKGYTF
TRBD2 . TRBJ2-6 TRBV2 TGTGCCAGCAGACGCTCCGGGACGGGGGGTAGTGGGGCCAACGTCCTGACTTTC CASRRSGTGGSGANVLTF
. . TRBJ2-5 TRBV7-9 TGTGCCAGCACCCCGGAGGGGCAAGAGACCCAGTACTTC CASTPEGQETQYF
. . TRBJ1-6 TRBV5-4 TGTGCCAGCACCTCGGGGGGATATAATTCACCCCTCCACTTT CASTSGGYNSPLHF
. . TRBJ1-6 TRBV19 TGTGCCAGTAGTATTAGCAGGGCAAATTCACCCCTCCACTTT CASSISRANSPLHF
TRBD1 once TRBJ2-1 TRBV30 TGTGCCTGGACAGTAAGGACAGGGGGCGGGTACAATGAGCAGTTCTTC CAWTVRTGGGYNEQFF
TRBD1 . TRBJ2-1 TRBV15 TGTGCCACCAGCGGACAGGGGGTTGTGGGTGAGCAGTTCTTC CATSGQGVVGEQFF
TRBD2 . TRBJ2-3 TRBV4-1 TGCGCCAGCAGCCAAGACTCACTAGCGGGGGGAACAGATACGCAGTATTTT CASSQDSLAGGTDTQYF
TRBD2 . TRBJ2-5 TRBV19 TGTGCCAGTAGTTACGGGACTATCCAAGAGACCCAGTACTTC CASSYGTIQETQYF
. . TRBJ1-2 TRBV19 TGTGCCAGTAGTATATTGGGGCAGGGAAGTGGCTACACCTTC CASSILGQGSGYTF
. . TRBJ1-2 TRBV7-9 TGTGCCAGCAGCTTAGGTCAGGGTCTCCAAGGCTACACCTTC CASSLGQGLQGYTF
TRBD1 . TRBJ1-4 TRBV6-5 TGTGCCAGCAGCTCAGGGGGCGATGAAAAACTGTTTTTT CASSSGGDEKLFF
TRBD1 . TRBJ1-4 TRBV7-9 TGTGCCAGCAGCTCAGGGGGTAGTGGTGAAAAACTGTTTTTT CASSSGGSGEKLFF
TRBD2 . TRBJ2-1 TRBV9 TGTGCCAGCAGCGGGACTAGCGGGGGGTCCTCCTACAATGAGCAGTTCTTC CASSGTSGGSSYNEQFF
TRBD2 . TRBJ2-3 TRBV5-1 TGCGCCAGCAGCTCCGGGACTAGCGGGGGGGGTACAGATACGCAGTATTTT CASSSGTSGGGTDTQYF
. few TRBJ1-5 TRBV4-1 TGCGCCAGCAGCCAAGACGGCGGGAATAGCAATCAGCCCCAGCATTTT CASSQDGGNSNQPQHF
TRBD1 . TRBJ1-1 TRBV6-5 TGTGCCAGCAGTTCAGTGGACAGGCGGCAAGCTTTCTTT CASSSVDRRQAFF
TRBD1 . TRBJ1-6 TRBV5-5 TGTGCCAGCAGCCCAATCTTCCGGGACAGGGTGCGGGGGGCACCCCTCCACTTT CASSPIFRDRVRGAPLHF
. . TRBJ1-2 TRBV5-6 TGTGCCAGCAGCTTGCCCGCAGGGTTGGGGGGCTACACCTTC CASSLPAGLGGYTF
TRBD1 . TRBJ1-5 TRBV27 TGTGCCAGCAGTTCCCAGACAGGGGGCCAGCCCCAGCATTTT CASSSQTGGQPQHF
. . TRBJ1-4 TRBV5-1 TGCGCCAGCAGCTTCCCGGGAGACGTACTGTTTTTT CASSFPGDVLFF
. . TRBJ1-2 TRBV12-3/TRBV12-4 TGTGCCAGCAGCCGCCGTACCCAGGAAGGCTACACCTTC CASSRRTQEGYTF
TRBD1 . TRBJ1-5 TRBV7-2 TGTGCCAGCAGCTCCCGGACAGGGGATCAGCCCCAGCATTTT CASSSRTGDQPQHF
TRBD1 . TRBJ2-6 TRBV5-4 TGTGCCAGCAGCAAGACAGGGCCCGGGGCCAACGTCCTGACTTTC CASSKTGPGANVLTF
. once TRBJ2-3 TRBV19 TGTGCCAGTAGTATCGGAGACTCGAGCACAGATACGCAGTATTTT CASSIGDSSTDTQYF
. . TRBJ2-2 TRBV7-2 TGTGCCAGCAGCTTAGCCGGCCGACAAATCACCGGGGAGCTGTTTTTT CASSLAGRQITGELFF
TRBD1 . TRBJ1-5 TRBV28 TGTGCCAGCAGGACAGGGTTCGGGCATCAGCCCCAGCATTTT CASRTGFGHQPQHF
. . TRBJ2-1 TRBV19 TGTGCCAGTAGTAGGACAGCCTACAATGAGCAGTTCTTC CASSRTAYNEQFF
TRBD2 . TRBJ2-3 TRBV9 TGTGCCAGCAGCGTAGGTATCGGGGGGAGCACAGATACGCAGTATTTT CASSVGIGGSTDTQYF
. . TRBJ1-2 TRBV6-5 TGTGCCAGCAGTTCTTTCTCCGACTATGGCTACACCTTC CASSSFSDYGYTF
. . TRBJ1-3 TRBV18 TGTGCCAGCTCACCACCGGCAGGGGCGGTGGGAAACACCATATATTTT CASSPPAGAVGNTIYF
TRBD1 once TRBJ2-1 TRBV7-7 TGTGCTAGCAGCCCCCTTGGGACAGGGCGCTATGAGCAGTTCTTC CASSPLGTGRYEQFF
TRBD2 . TRBJ2-3 TRBV3-1/TRBV3-2 TGTGCCAGCAGTCCCCTAGCGGGGGTCGCAGATACGCAGTATTTT CASSPLAGVADTQYF
TRBD1 . TRBJ1-2 TRBV7-8 TGTGCCAGCAGCTGGGAGAGGGGACAGCCCTATGGCTACACCTTC CASSWERGQPYGYTF
. once TRBJ1-5 TRBV5-4 TGTGCCAGCAGCTTGTCACCAGATCAGCCCCAGCATTTT CASSLSPDQPQHF
TRBD1 . TRBJ2-3 TRBV7-9 TGTGCCAGCAGCTTTGGGGACAGCAGCACAGATACGCAGTATTTT CASSFGDSSTDTQYF
TRBD2 once TRBJ2-5 TRBV2 TGTGCCAGCAGCAGTAGCGGGGAGGAGACCCAGTACTTC CASSSSGEETQYF
TRBD2 . TRBJ2-5 TRBV5-1 TGCGCCAGCAGCTCCGGGACTAGCGGGGTCACCCAGTACTTC CASSSGTSGVTQYF
. . TRBJ2-6 TRBV5-8 TGTGCCAGCAGGTTCCGTGGGGCCAACGTCCTGACTTTC CASRFRGANVLTF